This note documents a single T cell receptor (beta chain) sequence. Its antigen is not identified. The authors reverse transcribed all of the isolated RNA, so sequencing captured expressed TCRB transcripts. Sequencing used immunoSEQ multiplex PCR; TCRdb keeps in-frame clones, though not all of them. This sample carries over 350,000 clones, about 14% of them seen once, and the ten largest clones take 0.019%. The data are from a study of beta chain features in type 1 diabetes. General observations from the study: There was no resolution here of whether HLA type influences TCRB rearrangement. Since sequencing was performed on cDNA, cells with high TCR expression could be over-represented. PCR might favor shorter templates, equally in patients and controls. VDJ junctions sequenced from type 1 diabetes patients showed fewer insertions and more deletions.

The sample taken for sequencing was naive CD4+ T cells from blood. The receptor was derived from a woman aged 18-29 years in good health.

DNA for the CDR3: TGCGCCAGCAGCTTGGCGGGACTAGCGGGAGGGAATGAGCAGTTCTTC. Its translation is CASSLAGLAGGNEQFF. The chain couples TRBV5-1 to TRBJ2-1, with TRBD2 identical over 16 bases. This CDR3 is built from 16 residues. The germline V gene encodes CDR1 SGHRS and CDR2 YFSETQ. After removal of 0 bases from V and 7 bases from J, the junction contained 1 base not matched to a gene. The whole variable domain, filled in from reference TRBV5-1 and TRBJ2-1, reads KAGVTQTPRYLIKTRGQQVTLSCSPISGHRSVSWYQQTPGQGLQFLFEYFSETQRNKGNFPGRFSGRQFSNSRSEMNVSTLELGDSALYLCASSLAGLAGGNEQFFGPGTRLTVL.